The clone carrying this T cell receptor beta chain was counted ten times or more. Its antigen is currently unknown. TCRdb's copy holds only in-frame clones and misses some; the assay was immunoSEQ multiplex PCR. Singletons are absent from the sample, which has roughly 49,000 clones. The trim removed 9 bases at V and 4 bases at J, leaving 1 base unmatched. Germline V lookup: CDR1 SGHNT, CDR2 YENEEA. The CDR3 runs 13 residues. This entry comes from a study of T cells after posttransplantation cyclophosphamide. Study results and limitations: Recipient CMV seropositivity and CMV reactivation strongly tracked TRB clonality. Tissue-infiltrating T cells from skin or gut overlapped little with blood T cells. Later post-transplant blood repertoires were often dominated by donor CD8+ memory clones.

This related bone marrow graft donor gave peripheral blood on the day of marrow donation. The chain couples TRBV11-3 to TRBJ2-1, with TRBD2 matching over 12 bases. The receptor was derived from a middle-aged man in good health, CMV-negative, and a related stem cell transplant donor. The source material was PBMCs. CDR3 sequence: CASGTSGYNEQFF. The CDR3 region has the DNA TGTGCCAGTGGGACTAGCGGGTACAATGAGCAGTTCTTC.